The rows below give T cell receptor beta chains drawn from one sample of a study of blood T cells in healthy people across ages. TCRdb used MiXCR to reprocess the 5' RACE reads, holding one entry per CDR3 protein. The profile shows 800,000 to 1,300,000 distinct CDR3 sequences, about 23% of them singletons. These data were likewise used in another study, on T cells of mothers and their children.

Sequencing was performed on blood. These receptors were obtained from a girl aged 2 to 10 in good health. CDR3s include the opening cysteine and the closing phenylalanine or tryptophan. The D gene is left open where the match is weak. Size tells how often a clone was seen (once, few, many) or the class of an expanded clone, and some rows leave it out.

>NA|few|TRBJ1-5|TRBV29-1
TGCAGCGTGGGGGACACTCGGGATCAGCCCCAGCATTTT
CSVGDTRDQPQHF
>NA|NA|TRBJ2-7|TRBV7-9
TGTGCCAGCAGCTCCCCTGAGGGGACGGACGCCTACGAGCAGTACTTC
CASSSPEGTDAYEQYF
>NA|few|TRBJ2-1|TRBV29-1
TGCAGCGTTGAGAGTAGTAACAATGAGCAGTTCTTC
CSVESSNNEQFF
>NA|NA|TRBJ1-5|TRBV18
TGTGCCAGCTCATCCCCAGGGGCCCCTTTGCGCAATCAGCCCCAGCATTTT
CASSSPGAPLRNQPQHF
>TRBD1|few|TRBJ1-2|TRBV5-6
TGTGCCAGCACCGACAGGGCGCCATATGGCTACACCTTC
CASTDRAPYGYTF
>TRBD1|NA|TRBJ2-1|TRBV20-1
TGCAGTGCTAGAGTTCCAGGGGGCTCCTACAATGAGCAGTTCTTC
CSARVPGGSYNEQFF
>TRBD2|few|TRBJ2-1|TRBV7-3
TGTGCCAGCAGCTTGCAAGCGGGGGGCTTTAATGAGCAGTTCTTC
CASSLQAGGFNEQFF
>TRBD1|NA|TRBJ1-1|TRBV14
TGTGCCAGCAGCCCCACCGGGACAGGAGGTTCGGCTTTCTTT
CASSPTGTGGSAFF
>NA|few|TRBJ1-4|TRBV4-1
TGCGCCAGCAGCCAGTCCGGGACGGTGGGTGAGAAACTGTTTTTT
CASSQSGTVGEKLFF
>TRBD2|few|TRBJ2-2|TRBV14
TGTGCCAGCAGCCCGGGACTAGCGGGAGCGGCGGGGGAGCTGTTTTTT
CASSPGLAGAAGELFF
>TRBD2|NA|TRBJ2-5|TRBV5-1
TGCGCCAGCGGCCCCTTAGCGGGAGTAGGGGAAGAGACCCAGTACTTC
CASGPLAGVGEETQYF
>NA|many|TRBJ2-5|TRBV9
TGTGCCAGCAGCGCCATCCAAGAGACCCAGTACTTC
CASSAIQETQYF
>NA|NA|TRBJ1-2|TRBV7-9
TGTGCCAGCTTACTATGGACGGGCTTAAAGTCGAATGGCTACACCTTC
CASLLWTGLKSNGYTF
>NA|few|TRBJ2-7|TRBV6-5
TGTGCCAGCAGTTACTCGGGGGACCTTGGGCTCTACGAGCAGTACTTC
CASSYSGDLGLYEQYF
>TRBD1|NA|TRBJ1-4|TRBV3-1
TGTGCCAGCAGCCACAGGACAGGCGAAAAACTGTTTTTT
CASSHRTGEKLFF
>NA|few|TRBJ2-7|TRBV13
TGTGCCAGCAGCACGGGACGGCGCTACGAGCAGTACTTC
CASSTGRRYEQYF
>NA|NA|TRBJ2-1|TRBV5-1
TGCGCCAGCAGCTTGGCTAGGGCTTCTCACAATGAGCAGTTCTTC
CASSLARASHNEQFF
>NA|NA|TRBJ1-4|TRBV5-1
TGCGCCAGCAGCCCTGACGGAGGTGAAAAACTGTTTTTT
CASSPDGGEKLFF
>TRBD2|NA|TRBJ2-1|TRBV7-3
TGTGCCAGCAGCTTCGGGACTAGCGGGGGGACCGACCCCCAGTTCTTC
CASSFGTSGGTDPQFF
>NA|NA|TRBJ2-1|TRBV3-1
TGTGCCAGCACACAGATAGCGGACAACAATGAGCAGTTCTTC
CASTQIADNNEQFF
>NA|NA|TRBJ1-1|TRBV3-1
TGTGCCAGCAGCCAACACAGAAGGATGAACACTGAAGCTTTCTTT
CASSQHRRMNTEAFF
>NA|NA|TRBJ2-5|TRBV15
TGTGCCACCAGCAGTGACAGGTATCAAGAGACCCAGTACTTC
CATSSDRYQETQYF
>TRBD2|NA|TRBJ2-3|TRBV20-1
TGCAGTGCTTCCTCCACAGCGGGGGGCACAGATACGCAGTATTTT
CSASSTAGGTDTQYF
>NA|few|TRBJ2-5|TRBV4-1
TGCGCCAGCAGCCAACTACTCCCCCAAGAGACCCAGTACTTC
CASSQLLPQETQYF
>NA|NA|TRBJ2-7|TRBV5-6
TGTGCCAGCAGCTTGGGAGACTTATGGGCGAGCGAGCAGTACTTC
CASSLGDLWASEQYF
>NA|few|TRBJ2-2|TRBV20-1
TGCAGTGCTCCTGACACGAACACCGGGGAGCTGTTTTTT
CSAPDTNTGELFF
>NA|NA|TRBJ2-7|TRBV28
TGTGCCAGTCAACAGGGTGCGGGTTACGAGCAGTACTTC
CASQQGAGYEQYF
>TRBD1|few|TRBJ1-2|TRBV12-3/TRBV12-4
TGTGCCAGCAGTTCTATCCTACCAGGGGGGGGCGGCTACACCTTC
CASSSILPGGGGYTF
>TRBD2|NA|TRBJ2-3|TRBV12-3/TRBV12-4
TGTGCCAGCAGTTTGACGGGAGGATGGGTAGATACGCAGTATTTT
CASSLTGGWVDTQYF
>NA|once|TRBJ2-5|TRBV6-1
TGTGCCAGCAGGACTGATTCACCTGGGGTGGAGCAGTACTTC
CASRTDSPGVEQYF
>NA|NA|TRBJ2-1|TRBV20-1
TGCAGTGCTAGAAACCCTAGGTACAATGAGCAGTTCTTC
CSARNPRYNEQFF
>NA|NA|TRBJ1-2|TRBV5-1
TGCGCCAGCAGCCCCGAGGGCCGGGGCCGATATGGCTACACCTTC
CASSPEGRGRYGYTF
>NA|many|TRBJ2-1|TRBV4-2
TGTGCCAGCAGCGATGGCTCCTACAATGAGCAGTTCTTC
CASSDGSYNEQFF
>TRBD1|NA|TRBJ2-7|TRBV6-1
TGTGCCAGCAGTGAACGGAGGCCAGGGACAGGGCGAAAAGAGCAGTACTTC
CASSERRPGTGRKEQYF
>NA|NA|TRBJ2-2|TRBV4-2
TGTGCCAGCAGCCAAATCAGCCCAGAGAACACCGGGGAGCTGCTTTTT
CASSQISPENTGELLF
>NA|NA|TRBJ1-2|TRBV29-1
TGCAGCGTTGAGGGGGCAGGGGACCCCTCCAACTATGGCTACACCTTC
CSVEGAGDPSNYGYTF